Listed here are 28 T cell receptor beta chains from one sample, sequenced in a study of blood T cell repertoires in COVID-19. Assay used: immunoSEQ multiplex PCR; TCRdb lists only in-frame clones, some missing. Of about 310,000 clones listed, about 90% were seen once; the top ten hold more than 2%. The sequenced material came from peripheral blood. Receptors were obtained from a man between 18 and 35 years old with active or convalescent COVID-19.

Written as DNA, the CDR3 is TGTGCCAGCAGTTTCACAGGCGGATGGAACTATGGCTACACCTTC. Translated, it gives CASSFTGGWNYGYTF. This rearrangement joins TRBV27 to TRBJ1-2, with D possibly being TRBD1 (5 bases). The germline V gene has CDR1 MNHEY and CDR2 SMNVEV (reference sequence). This CDR3 has 15 residues. Trimming removed 3 bases from V and 2 bases from J, with 13 bases in between.

The chain joins TRBV9 to TRBJ2-7, with 14 positions matching TRBD2. Looked up from germline, CDR1 is SGDLS and CDR2 is YYNGEE. This CDR3 comprises 18 residues. V was clipped by 3 bases and J by 1 base; unmatched bases: 9. The CDR3 region is CASSEGTSGRGWSYEQYF. The CDR3, as DNA: TGTGCCAGCAGCGAGGGGACTAGCGGGAGAGGTTGGTCCTACGAGCAGTACTTC.

The chain is built from TRBV7-9 and TRBJ1-1; D unresolved. The V and J ends lost 5 bases and 4 bases respectively, with 17 bases between them. CDR3 size: 15 residues. Germline CDR1 reads SEHNR; CDR2 reads FQNEAQ (reference sequence). CDR3 in amino acids: CASSPVAMRSTEAFF. The CDR3 region has the DNA TGTGCCAGCAGCCCGGTCGCGATGAGGTCCACTGAAGCTTTCTTT.

The rearrangement links TRBV3-1 (or the pseudogene TRBV3-2) to TRBJ1-1; a weak D match, TRBD1 (5 bases). This CDR3 is built from 13 residues. V was pared by 2 bases and J by 9 bases, with 13 bases between. The germline V gene has CDR1 LGHDT and CDR2 YNNKEL (reference sequence). For the CDR3, the DNA is TGTGCCAGCAGCCAACCCGGGGGAGCAAAAGCTTTCTTT. It yields the protein CASSQPGGAKAFF.

The chain combines TRBV5-4 with TRBJ2-3, with 11 bases matching TRBD2. CDR1 is SGHNT, CDR2 YYREEE, per germline (reference sequence). The V and J ends lost 0 bases and 1 base, in that order; junction bases with no gene match: 13. The CDR3 sequence is 20 residues long. The CDR3 coding sequence is TGTGCCAGCAGCTTGGGGGGACTAGCGGAGCTTATTTACCGCACAGATACGCAGTATTTT. Amino acid sequence: CASSLGGLAELIYRTDTQYF.

This chain connects TRBV7-9 to TRBJ2-6; no reliable D call. V was trimmed by 4 bases and J by 1 base, leaving 11 bases between them. The CDR3 covers 16 residues. Germline-derived CDR1 and CDR2 are SEHNR and FQNEAQ (reference sequence). CDR3: CASSSKISSGANVLTF. The DNA of the CDR3 is TGTGCCAGCAGCTCTAAAATTTCTTCTGGGGCCAACGTCCTGACTTTC.

This chain links TRBV5-5 with TRBJ1-4, with D perhaps TRBD1 (6 bases). Trimming cost V 5 bases and J 7 bases, with 18 bases left between them. CDR1 SGHKS and CDR2 YYEKEE come from the germline V gene (reference sequence). The CDR3 length is 15 residues. The CDR3 reads CASSPYGGLGEKLFF. CDR3 nucleotide sequence: TGTGCCAGCAGTCCCTACGGGGGGCTGGGTGAAAAACTGTTTTTT.

The CDR3 sequence: CASSPSHAGLAKNIQYF. The CDR3 nucleotides read TGCGCCAGCAGCCCGTCTCATGCGGGGCTAGCCAAAAACATTCAGTACTTC. The chain uses TRBV4-1 and TRBJ2-4, with D possibly being TRBD2 (6 bases). CDR1 and CDR2 (germline): MGHRA, YSYEKL. The CDR3 runs 17 residues. Trimming shortened V by 4 bases and J by 0 bases, and 16 bases separated the two germline ends.

V is TRBV21-1 and J is TRBJ2-7; no DNA check was done on the table's D call, TRBD2. TRBV21-1 is flagged as a pseudogene. This CDR3 contains 15 residues. The CDR3 nucleotides are TGTGCCAGCAGCAACGCGGGCCCCAAGGTTACCGAGCAGTACTTC. It codes for CASSNAGPKVTEQYF.

This clone has a count of ten or more. The chain combines TRBV3-1 (or the pseudogene TRBV3-2) with TRBJ2-7; 12 bases match TRBD2. V was clipped by 1 base and J by 6 bases; unmatched bases: 4. The CDR3 covers 15 residues. From germline, CDR1 is LGHDT and CDR2 YNNKEL (reference sequence). The CDR3 DNA reads TGTGCCAGCAGCCAAGGACTAGCGGGAGTTCTCGAGCAGTACTTC. Protein: CASSQGLAGVLEQYF.

The chain is built from TRBV4-1 and TRBJ1-4; TRBD1 is a possible D gene (6 bases). The germline V and J ends were trimmed by 1 base and 7 bases, with 10 bases remaining between them. Germline CDR1 reads MGHRA; CDR2 reads YSYEKL. This CDR3 comprises 14 residues. CDR3 amino acids: CASSQARGGEKLFF. CDR3 nucleotides: TGCGCCAGCAGCCAAGCGAGGGGGGGTGAAAAACTGTTTTTT.

This clone is a singleton in its sample. The J gene is TRBJ2-7, the V gene TRBV24-1; 7 bases line up with TRBD2. CDR3 length: 15 residues. Trimming at V came to 4 bases and at J to 5 bases, leaving 10 bases not matched to a gene. The germline V gene has CDR1 KGHDR and CDR2 SFDVKD. The CDR3 DNA reads TGTGCCACCAGTGAAAACGCGCGGGGGTCCCACGAGCAGTACTTC. Protein sequence: CATSENARGSHEQYF.

This clone was counted once. The chain links TRBV5-1 to TRBJ1-6; TRBD1 agrees at 8 bases. The junction had 6 bases not matched to a gene; V was cut back by 6 bases and J by 7 bases. CDR3 size: 14 residues. From germline, CDR1 is SGHRS and CDR2 YFSETQ. The CDR3 DNA follows: TGCGCCAGCACTCCGGGACAGGCGAATTCACCCCTCCACTTT. Its protein product is CASTPGQANSPLHF. The full variable domain, with the rest looked up from reference TRBV5-1 and TRBJ1-6, is KAGVTQTPRYLIKTRGQQVTLSCSPISGHRSVSWYQQTPGQGLQFLFEYFSETQRNKGNFPGRFSGRQFSNSRSEMNVSTLELGDSALYLCASTPGQANSPLHFGNGTRLTVT.

The J gene is TRBJ1-6, the V gene TRBV2; TRBD1 aligns across 7 bases. Looked up from germline, CDR1 is SNHLY and CDR2 is FYNNEI. This CDR3 contains 16 residues. The V gene end was trimmed by 4 bases and the J gene end by 2 bases; junction bases not matched to a gene: 5. CDR3 bases: TGTGCCAGCAGTGGCGAGCAGGGGGCCTATAATTCACCCCTCCACTTT. It is translated as CASSGEQGAYNSPLHF.

The chain recombines TRBV5-1 with TRBJ2-3; the D is unclear. Looked up from germline, CDR1 is SGHRS and CDR2 is YFSETQ. V was pared by 9 bases and J by 5 bases, with 7 bases between. CDR3 length: 10 amino acids. The CDR3 region is CAIVVDTQYF. The CDR3 DNA reads as TGCGCCATAGTCGTAGATACGCAGTATTTT. Supplemented by reference TRBV5-1 and TRBJ2-3, the full variable domain reads KAGVTQTPRYLIKTRGQQVTLSCSPISGHRSVSWYQQTPGQGLQFLFEYFSETQRNKGNFPGRFSGRQFSNSRSEMNVSTLELGDSALYLCAIVVDTQYFGPGTRLTVL.

The chain links TRBV10-1 to TRBJ2-1, with D tentatively TRBD2 (7 bases). CDR1 and CDR2 from the germline V gene are WNHNN and SYGVQD (reference sequence). The CDR3 contains 15 residues. With 3 bases removed from V and 9 bases from J, the gap between germline ends came to 18 bases. CDR3 amino acids: CASSELAGGQGEQFF. The DNA for the CDR3 is TGCGCCAGCAGTGAATTGGCCGGGGGGCAGGGTGAGCAGTTCTTC.

The chain carries TRBV7-8 and TRBJ2-6; 10 bases agree with TRBD1. Germline V CDR1 and CDR2: SGHVS, FQNEAQ. The J segment lost 3 bases and the V segment lost 5 bases, leaving 7 bases of the junction unmatched. The CDR3 sequence is 17 residues long. CDR3 amino acids: CASSARDRGGGANVLTF. The CDR3 DNA follows: TGTGCCAGCAGCGCCCGGGACAGGGGAGGTGGGGCCAACGTCCTGACTTTC. Looking up the rest from reference TRBV7-8 and TRBJ2-6 gives the full variable domain: GAGVSQSPRYKVAKRGQDVALRCDPISGHVSLFWYQQALGQGPEFLTYFQNEAQLDKSGLPSDRFFAERPEGSVSTLKIQRTQQEDSAVYLCASSARDRGGGANVLTFGAGSRLTVL.

V usage is TRBV6-5 and J usage is TRBJ2-1; D gene uncertain. This CDR3 has 13 amino acids. The germline CDR1 and CDR2 sequences are MNHEY and SVGAGI. The V gene lost 5 bases and the J gene lost 2 bases, with 7 bases spanning the gap. This chain's CDR3 is CASSPNTYNEQFF. CDR3 sequence (DNA): TGTGCCAGCAGTCCCAACACCTACAATGAGCAGTTCTTC.

The chain combines TRBV2 with TRBJ1-1; TRBD1 might be the D (6 bases). The length of the CDR3 is 12 residues. CDR1 and CDR2 (germline): SNHLY, FYNNEI. Trimming removed 6 bases at V and 4 bases at J, with 9 bases between. The CDR3 here is CASRADSTEAFF. As DNA, the CDR3 is TGTGCCAGCAGGGCGGACAGCACTGAAGCTTTCTTT.

V gene TRBV5-1 combines with J gene TRBJ2-7; a possible D gene is TRBD2 (6 bases). V was pared by 1 base and J by 3 bases, with 8 bases between. Germline V gene sequence: CDR1 SGHRS, CDR2 YFSETQ. This CDR3 has 13 residues. The CDR3: CASSLRLGYEQYF. The CDR3 DNA reads TGCGCCAGCAGCTTGCGACTAGGCTACGAGCAGTACTTC. Supplemented by reference TRBV5-1 and TRBJ2-7, the full variable domain reads KAGVTQTPRYLIKTRGQQVTLSCSPISGHRSVSWYQQTPGQGLQFLFEYFSETQRNKGNFPGRFSGRQFSNSRSEMNVSTLELGDSALYLCASSLRLGYEQYFGPGTRLTVT.

The chain links TRBV7-9 to TRBJ1-2; 9 bases align to TRBD1. This CDR3 is built from 13 residues. The germline V gene has CDR1 SEHNR and CDR2 FQNEAQ (reference sequence). J was trimmed by 7 bases and V by 3 bases; bases with no gene match: 3. The CDR3 DNA is TGTGCCAGCAGCTTTAGGGACAGGGCTGGCTACACCTTC. As protein: CASSFRDRAGYTF.

The CDR3 region is CASRRTGKWYEQYF. In DNA, the CDR3 is TGTGCAAGTCGTCGGACAGGGAAGTGGTACGAGCAGTACTTC. This chain links TRBV12-2 with TRBJ2-7; the D call of TRBD1 is as the table states it, not checked on the DNA. TRBV12-2 is shown as a pseudogene. The CDR3 covers 14 residues.

This chain uses TRBV7-9 with TRBJ1-4; TRBD1 is a possible D gene (6 bases). The germline CDR1 and CDR2 sequences are SEHNR and FQNEAQ (reference sequence). V dropped 4 bases and J dropped 8 bases, with 11 bases sitting between them. CDR3 length: 13 amino acids. CDR3 in amino acids: CASSSSTGEKLFF. The CDR3 coding sequence is TGTGCCAGCAGCTCCTCCACAGGGGAAAAACTGTTTTTT.

This chain joins TRBV10-3 and TRBJ2-7; TRBD2 aligns across 10 bases. CDR1 ENHRY and CDR2 SYGVKD come from the germline V gene. The CDR3 runs 15 residues. Trimming at V came to 1 base and at J to 8 bases, leaving 8 bases not matched to a gene. The CDR3 DNA is TGTGCCATCAGTGAGTTAACTAGCGGGGACGGGCAGCAGTACTTC. Encoded protein: CAISELTSGDGQQYF.

V usage is TRBV5-1 and J usage is TRBJ2-1; possible D gene TRBD1, 5 bases. CDR1 is SGHRS and CDR2 is YFSETQ in the germline V gene. V was clipped by 4 bases and J by 4 bases, with 18 bases between them. CDR3 length equals 16 residues. The DNA of the CDR3 is TGCGCCAGCAGCCCACTGTCGGCAGGGCAATACAATGAGCAGTTCTTC. Translation: CASSPLSAGQYNEQFF. The full variable domain, in which reference TRBV5-1 and TRBJ2-1 provide the parts outside the CDR3, is KAGVTQTPRYLIKTRGQQVTLSCSPISGHRSVSWYQQTPGQGLQFLFEYFSETQRNKGNFPGRFSGRQFSNSRSEMNVSTLELGDSALYLCASSPLSAGQYNEQFFGPGTRLTVL.

The V and J genes are TRBV4-1 and TRBJ1-1; D unresolved. Germline V CDR1 and CDR2: MGHRA, YSYEKL. This CDR3 has 12 residues. V lost 0 bases to trimming and J lost 11 bases, with 10 bases between them. As DNA, the CDR3 is TGCGCCAGCAGCCAAGATGCTAGATCGGCTTTCTTT. It specifies CASSQDARSAFF.

The chain links TRBV20-1 to TRBJ1-1; perhaps TRBD1 as D (5 bases). The V and J ends lost 6 bases and 9 bases respectively, with 14 bases between them. This CDR3 is built from 11 residues. CDR1 and CDR2 (germline): DFQATT, SNEGSKA (reference sequence). The CDR3 loop is CSAGRQIQAFF. DNA of the CDR3: TGCAGTGCGGGAAGACAGATTCAAGCTTTCTTT.

This sequence joins TRBV7-2 and TRBJ2-2, with no clear D. The germline V gene has CDR1 SGHTA and CDR2 FQGNSA. Trimming removed 4 bases at V and 0 bases at J, with 12 bases between. CDR3 length: 16 amino acids. The DNA for the CDR3 is TGTGCCAGCAGCTCGCAAACAGAGACGAACACCGGGGAGCTGTTTTTT. Translated, it gives CASSSQTETNTGELFF. The full variable domain, with the rest looked up from reference TRBV7-2 and TRBJ2-2, is GAGVSQSPSNKVTEKGKDVELRCDPISGHTALYWYRQSLGQGLEFLIYFQGNSAPDKSGLPSDRFSAERTGGSVSTLTIQRTQQEDSAVYLCASSSQTETNTGELFFGEGSRLTVL.